This entry concerns a single T cell receptor (beta chain). Investigators took 8.5 to 10 milliliters of peripheral blood from every donor. The entry originates in a study of blood T cells in healthy people across ages. Study in general: There was about one barcoded beta molecule captured by template switching per two T cells.

Combining a sample-barcoded 5' primer with a J-beta primer mix, a second PCR ran for about 7 to 12 cycles. TCRdb reprocessed the 5' RACE reads with MiXCR, giving one entry per CDR3 protein. The sample consists of about 1.4 million distinct CDR3 sequences, approximately 60% of them appearing once. V gave up 10 bases and J gave up 5 bases; unmatched junction bases: 10. The CDR3 consists of 14 residues. The germline V gene has CDR1 MNHEY and CDR2 SMNVEV (reference sequence). The specimen sequenced was blood. The chain recombines TRBV27 with TRBJ1-2; the match to TRBD1 covers 10 bases. This clonotype was obtained from a man younger than 30 in good health. The DNA for the CDR3 is TGTGCCATCCGAGGACAGGGGGGGGTGTATGGCTACACCTTC. It yields the protein CAIRGQGGVYGYTF.